This entry lists 24 T cell receptor beta chains sequenced from one sample in a study of human T cells and chemical hapten exposure (dated by TCRdb to 2020 to 2023). Library generation was performed with 5' RACE. Sequencing relied on an Illumina MiSeq. In TCRdb, the public reads were trimmed at Q25 with fastp and aligned with MiXCR, with productive beta chains retained. Under each unique CDR3 protein, matching rows form one entry showing the most common genes and DNA. In all, the sample holds approximately 150,000 distinct CDR3 sequences, and around 4% of those were seen once. The ten largest clonotypes hold under 1.5% of the sample. Total RNA was extracted from unfractionated whole blood that had been collected in Tempus Blood RNA tubes. Receptor source: a female donor in good health.

This clonotype was found many times. The chain recombines TRBV28 with TRBJ1-2; no clear D gene. This CDR3 is 12 amino acids long. V gave up 5 bases and J gave up 8 bases, with 12 bases separating them. CDR1 and CDR2 (germline): MDHEN, SYDVKM. CDR3 in DNA: TGTGCCAGCAGTGTGGACTTGGGGGGCTACACCTTC. Translating it yields CASSVDLGGYTF.

This clonotype was recorded at least ten times. This chain joins TRBV28 and TRBJ2-3; no reliable D call. The CDR3 extends over 11 amino acids. V lost 10 bases, J lost 3 bases, and 8 bases lay in between. The germline CDR1 and CDR2 sequences are MDHEN and SYDVKM. CDR3 protein: CATLYTDTQYF. In nucleotides, the CDR3 is TGTGCCACCCTTTATACAGATACGCAGTATTTT.

CDR3 protein: CASSFGRGRGGDTQYF. Here the CDR3 DNA reads TGTGCCAGCAGTTTTGGCCGGGGGAGGGGTGGAGATACGCAGTATTTT. The chain employs TRBV12-3 or TRBV12-4 and TRBJ2-3, with 7 bases lining up with TRBD2. V trimming: 3 bases; J trimming: 5 bases; junction bases outside the gene matches: 11. This CDR3 comprises 16 residues.

The gene calls are TRBV7-9 and TRBJ2-7; the match to TRBD1 covers 7 bases. V shed 2 bases and J 2 bases; nucleotides not matched to a gene: 9. The CDR3 covers 16 residues. The germline CDR1 and CDR2 sequences are SEHNR and FQNEAQ (reference sequence). The CDR3 protein is CASSLRGLERTYEQYF. In DNA, the CDR3 is TGTGCCAGCAGCTTAAGGGGGCTGGAACGAACCTACGAGCAGTACTTC.

This clonotype was observed many times. The chain has TRBV9 and TRBJ2-1, with 9 bases matching TRBD1. CDR3 length: 14 residues. Germline V gene lookup returns CDR1 SGDLS and CDR2 YYNGEE. J gave up 4 bases and V 5 bases, and 4 bases lay outside the gene matches. DNA of the CDR3: TGTGCCAGCAGGGGGACAGGGACATACAATGAGCAGTTCTTC. Its protein product is CASRGTGTYNEQFF.

This clonotype has ten or more counts. The rearrangement uses TRBV28 and TRBJ1-3; no firm D call. V was cut by 6 bases and J by 0 bases, with 9 bases left in between. This CDR3 has 14 amino acids. Germline V gene lookup returns CDR1 MDHEN and CDR2 SYDVKM. In DNA, the CDR3 is TGTGCCAGCAGGGCATGGCTCTCTGGAAACACCATATATTTT. Amino acids: CASRAWLSGNTIYF.

The rearrangement joins TRBV9 to TRBJ1-2, with D possibly matching TRBD1 (5 bases). V was pared by 0 bases and J by 2 bases, with 14 bases between. CDR3 length equals 16 residues. Germline V lookup: CDR1 SGDLS, CDR2 YYNGEE. The CDR3, as DNA: TGTGCCAGCAGCGTAGCGGGGCGCGAGCCAAACTATGGCTACACCTTC. It codes for CASSVAGREPNYGYTF. Looking up the rest from reference TRBV9 and TRBJ1-2 gives the full variable domain: DSGVTQTPKHLITATGQRVTLRCSPRSGDLSVYWYQQSLDQGLQFLIQYYNGEERAKGNILERFSAQQFPDLHSELNLSSLELGDSALYFCASSVAGREPNYGYTFGSGTRLTVV.

A note on this clonotype: Just one base apart from a much larger clone, this may be a read error. The chain recombines TRBV2 with TRBJ2-3, with TRBD2 matching 16 bases. This CDR3 has 21 residues. CDR1 SNHLY and CDR2 FYNNEI come from the germline V gene. The CDR3 sequence is CVSSKTQGLAGGPAGTDTQYF. The CDR3 DNA is TGTGTCAGCAGTAAAACCCAGGGACTAGCGGGGGGGCCGGCTGGCACAGATACGCAGTATTTT. The full variable domain, in which reference TRBV2 and TRBJ2-3 provide the parts outside the CDR3, is EPEVTQTPSHQVTQMGQEVILRCVPISNHLYFYWYRQILGQKVEFLVSFYNNEISEKSEIFDDQFSVERPDGSNFTLKIRSTKLEDSAMYFCVSSKTQGLAGGPAGTDTQYFGPGTRLTVL.

This clonotype was observed a few times. V is TRBV7-9 and J is TRBJ1-2, with a tentative D call TRBD1 (5 bases). In germline, CDR1 is SEHNR, CDR2 FQNEAQ (reference sequence). V was pared by 4 bases and J by 8 bases, with 17 bases between. The CDR3 covers 14 residues. CDR3 sequence: CASSSPSGTAGYTF. CDR3 nucleotide sequence: TGTGCCAGCAGCTCCCCCTCCGGGACGGCGGGCTACACCTTC. Full variable domain (outside the CDR3, taken from reference TRBV7-9 and TRBJ1-2): DTGVSQNPRHKITKRGQNVTFRCDPISEHNRLYWYRQTLGQGPEFLTYFQNEAQLEKSRLLSDRFSAERPKGSFSTLEIQRTEQGDSAMYLCASSSPSGTAGYTFGSGTRLTVV.

In its sample, this clonotype was seen many times. The V and J genes are TRBV10-3 and TRBJ2-6; D not certain. The V gene's germline CDR1 is ENHRY and CDR2 SYGVKD. CDR3 size: 15 residues. Trimming shortened V by 3 bases and J by 0 bases, and 6 bases separated the two germline ends. The CDR3: CAISDTGSGANVLTF. Here the CDR3 DNA reads TGTGCCATCAGTGATACCGGCTCTGGGGCCAACGTCCTGACTTTC.

This clonotype was detected many times. The chain joins TRBV13 to TRBJ1-1; D is possibly TRBD1 (6 bases). V shed 6 bases and J shed 0 bases, with 20 bases lying between them. CDR1 is PRHDT and CDR2 is FYEKMQ in the germline V gene (reference sequence). The CDR3 runs to 17 residues. The CDR3 coding sequence is TGTGCCAGCAGTCGTCGAGACAGGCTTTTCATGAACACTGAAGCTTTCTTT. Protein sequence: CASSRRDRLFMNTEAFF. The full variable domain, its missing parts supplied by reference TRBV13 and TRBJ1-1, is AAGVIQSPRHLIKEKRETATLKCYPIPRHDTVYWYQQGPGQDPQFLISFYEKMQSDKGSIPDRFSAQQFSDYHSELNMSSLELGDSALYFCASSRRDRLFMNTEAFFGQGTRLTVV.

This clonotype showed up many times. The chain combines TRBV12-3 or TRBV12-4 with TRBJ2-3; 9 bases agree with TRBD2. The CDR3 covers 15 residues. The junction had 3 bases not matched to a gene; V was cut back by 4 bases and J by 1 base. The CDR3 spells CASSYLAGGTDTQYF. CDR3 nucleotides: TGTGCCAGCAGTTACTTAGCGGGGGGCACAGATACGCAGTATTTT.

This clonotype has ten or more counts. This chain links TRBV4-3 with TRBJ1-2; 7 positions agree with TRBD1. This CDR3 region has 14 residues. Germline CDR1 and CDR2: LGHNA and YSLEER. V shed 1 base and J 5 bases; nucleotides not matched to a gene: 4. The CDR3 region has the DNA TGCGCCAGCAGCCAAGCGACAGGGATATATGGCTACACCTTC. Translating gives CASSQATGIYGYTF.

The table lists this clonotype with many counts. The V gene is TRBV5-1, the J gene TRBJ2-6; no clear D. The V gene's germline CDR1 is SGHRS and CDR2 YFSETQ. The V gene lost 4 bases and the J gene lost 1 base, with 9 bases spanning the gap. This CDR3 comprises 15 residues. DNA for the CDR3: TGCGCCAGCAGCACTGATAGATCTGGGGCCAACGTCCTGACTTTC. Its protein product is CASSTDRSGANVLTF.

CDR3 in DNA: TGTGCCAGCAGTTACCCGACAGGGGATTACAATGAGCAGTTCTTC. Amino acid sequence: CASSYPTGDYNEQFF. The J gene is TRBJ2-1, the V gene TRBV6-6; 8 bases fit TRBD1. The V segment lost 2 bases and the J segment 4 bases; nucleotides outside the gene matches: 4. The CDR3 is 15 residues long. Germline V gene lookup returns CDR1 MNHNY and CDR2 SVGAGI (reference sequence).

This clonotype was detected ten times or more. The V gene is TRBV10-3, the J gene TRBJ1-4; D gene unclear. The CDR3 is made up of 14 amino acids. Trimming removed 2 bases from V and 5 bases from J, with 9 bases in between. The germline CDR1 and CDR2 sequences are ENHRY and SYGVKD. CDR3 nucleotide sequence: TGTGCCATCAGTGAGGGCAAGCACAATGAAAAACTGTTTTTT. Protein sequence: CAISEGKHNEKLFF.

The chain links TRBV5-6 to TRBJ1-1, with a possible D match to TRBD1 (6 bases). The CDR3 extends over 18 amino acids. V lost 4 bases to trimming and J lost 1 base, with 23 bases between them. CDR1 SGHDT and CDR2 YYEEEE come from the germline V gene. The CDR3 protein is CASSLWRGRGRWNTEAFF. For the CDR3, the DNA is TGTGCCAGCAGCCTCTGGAGGGGCCGGGGGCGGTGGAACACTGAAGCTTTCTTT.

This clonotype was seen a few times. The chain uses TRBV3-1 and TRBJ2-5, with no clear D. Trimming removed 9 bases from V and 1 base from J, with 9 bases in between. The CDR3 is made up of 12 amino acids. CDR1 is LGHDT and CDR2 is YNNKEL in the germline V gene (reference sequence). DNA for the CDR3: TGTGCCAGTCGCTCACCCCAAGAGACCCAGTACTTC. Translated: CASRSPQETQYF.

At least ten counts were recorded for this clonotype. The rearrangement links TRBV25-1 to TRBJ1-1, with D possibly TRBD1 on 5 matching bases. Per germline, CDR1 MGHDK and CDR2 SYGVNS. This CDR3 is built from 13 residues. Trimming cost V 5 bases and J 3 bases, with 10 bases left between them. CDR3 protein: CASSPQGYTEAFF. CDR3 nucleotides: TGTGCCAGCAGTCCTCAGGGATACACTGAAGCTTTCTTT.

This clonotype came up a few times. The chain combines TRBV14 with TRBJ1-2; no firm D call. The CDR3 totals 14 residues. The V end lost 4 bases, the J end lost 4 bases, and 13 bases lay between the germline ends. In germline, CDR1 is SGHDN, CDR2 FVKESK. CDR3 residues: CASSLSQQSYGYTF. CDR3 nucleotide sequence: TGTGCCAGCAGCCTCTCGCAACAATCCTATGGCTACACCTTC.

The chain carries TRBV5-6 and TRBJ1-2; tentative D call: TRBD1 (6 bases). Between the trimmed V and J ends, which lost 4 bases and 7 bases, there was a span of 14 bases. The CDR3 consists of 13 residues. CDR1 SGHDT and CDR2 YYEEEE come from the germline V gene. This chain's CDR3 is CASSTRQVPGYTF. The CDR3 DNA sequence: TGTGCCAGCAGCACACGACAGGTTCCTGGCTACACCTTC.

This chain uses TRBV28 with TRBJ2-3, with D unclear. This CDR3 is built from 14 residues. Per the germline V gene, CDR1 is MDHEN and CDR2 is SYDVKM. Between the trimmed V and J ends, which lost 6 bases and 4 bases, there was a span of 14 bases. The CDR3: CASRPPVLADTQYF. DNA for the CDR3: TGTGCCAGCAGACCCCCGGTCCTAGCAGATACGCAGTATTTT.

As regards this clonotype: A clone one base away is much larger, so this may be a read error. The rearrangement joins TRBV29-1 to TRBJ2-5; 7 bases are shared with TRBD2. The CDR3 runs 12 residues. From germline, CDR1 is SQVTM and CDR2 ANQGSEA. The CDR3 DNA is TGCGGCGTTGGGGGGGTCCAAGAGACCCAGTACTTC. It codes for CGVGGVQETQYF. The full variable domain, completed using reference TRBV29-1 and TRBJ2-5, is SAVISQKPSRDICQRGTSLTIQCQVDSQVTMMFWYRQQPGQSLTLIATANQGSEATYESGFVIDKFPISRPNLTFSTLTVSNMSPEDSSIYLCGVGGVQETQYFGPGTRLLVL.

This clonotype occurred many times. The V call is TRBV25-1, the J call TRBJ2-1; no definite D call. Trimming left V 4 bases short and J 3 bases short, with 10 bases between. Per the germline V gene, CDR1 is MGHDK and CDR2 is SYGVNS. The CDR3 contains 14 residues. In DNA form, the CDR3 reads TGTGCCAGCAGTGGCTCGGGTAGCTACAATGAGCAGTTCTTC. Encoded protein: CASSGSGSYNEQFF.